These 14 T cell receptor beta chains were all obtained from the same sample, sequenced in a study of tumor-infiltrating lymphocytes in localized non-small cell lung cancer. Assay used: immunoSEQ multiplex PCR; TCRdb lists only in-frame clones, some missing. Counted here are over 10,000 clones, 76% occurring once; the ten biggest clones make up roughly a sixth. The specimen sequenced was uninvolved lung tissue not adjacent to the tumor. These receptors came from a human donor with non-small cell lung cancer.

This clone has a handful of counts. The genes are TRBV5-1 and TRBJ1-1; 8 bases fit TRBD1. The ends lost 4 bases at V and 2 bases at J; junction bases unmatched: 16. The germline CDR1 and CDR2 sequences are SGHRS and YFSETQ. This CDR3 is 18 amino acids long. The CDR3, as DNA: TGCGCCAGCAGCCCGACTTTTACCGGGACAGGAGTTAACACTGAAGCTTTCTTT. Protein product: CASSPTFTGTGVNTEAFF.

The chain links TRBV25-1 to TRBJ2-7, with a possible D match to TRBD2 (5 bases). Germline V lookup: CDR1 MGHDK, CDR2 SYGVNS. V was trimmed by 7 bases and J by 6 bases, leaving 10 bases between them. CDR3 length: 11 residues. CDR3 residues: CASTGTAEQYF. The CDR3 DNA reads as TGTGCCAGCACGGGAACGGCCGAGCAGTACTTC.

This clone was observed once. This chain connects TRBV6-1 to TRBJ1-2, with a weak D call TRBD1 (6 bases). This CDR3 region has 13 residues. The germline gives CDR1 MNHNS, CDR2 SASEGT. V lost 1 base and J 6 bases, leaving 9 bases between the germline ends. The CDR3 coding sequence is TGTGCCAGCAGTGAAGGGGGGGCGCATGGCTACACCTTC. It codes for CASSEGGAHGYTF.

J is TRBJ1-4 and V is TRBV19; no reliable D call. With 2 bases removed from V and 3 bases from J, the gap between germline ends came to 4 bases. In germline, CDR1 is LNHDA, CDR2 SQIVND (reference sequence). There are 13 residues in the CDR3. In nucleotides, the CDR3 is TGTGCCAGTAGTATACAGCCTAATGAAAAACTGTTTTTT. This gives the protein CASSIQPNEKLFF.

This sequence joins TRBV5-1 and TRBJ1-2; a possible D gene is TRBD1 (6 bases). The V end lost 4 bases, the J end lost 6 bases, and 16 bases lay between the germline ends. The V gene's germline CDR1 is SGHRS and CDR2 YFSETQ. This CDR3 has 14 amino acids. CDR3 in amino acids: CASSPLGGEDGYTF. CDR3 DNA: TGCGCCAGCAGCCCTTTGGGGGGCGAGGATGGCTACACCTTC.

This clone occurred once. The rearrangement joins TRBV7-2 to TRBJ2-3; TRBD2 matches 7 bases. Unmatched junction bases numbered 4, after V lost 2 bases and J lost 5 bases. Per the germline V gene, CDR1 is SGHTA and CDR2 is FQGNSA. This CDR3 is built from 14 residues. CDR3 region: CASSLRSGGDTQYF. The CDR3 DNA sequence: TGTGCCAGCAGCTTAAGATCGGGGGGAGATACGCAGTATTTT.

V gene TRBV30 combines with J gene TRBJ1-5, with a tentative D call TRBD1 (5 bases). Trimming pared 2 bases from V and 4 bases from J, leaving 9 bases between. The germline V gene encodes CDR1 GTSNPN and CDR2 SVGIG (reference sequence). The CDR3 has 13 amino acids. CDR3 DNA: TGTGCCTGGAGTCTTCAGGGTAATCAGCCCCAGCATTTT. Amino acid sequence: CAWSLQGNQPQHF.

This chain links TRBV30 with TRBJ1-2, with TRBD1 as a possible D gene (5 bases). Trimming left V 1 base short and J 4 bases short, with 16 bases between. Germline values: CDR1 GTSNPN, CDR2 SVGIG (reference sequence). This CDR3 comprises 15 residues. CDR3 loop: CAWSAPWGSSYGYTF. CDR3 nucleotides: TGTGCCTGGAGTGCCCCCTGGGGCAGCAGCTATGGCTACACCTTC.

This chain joins TRBV5-1 and TRBJ2-1, with TRBD1 matching over 7 bases. The J segment lost 12 bases and the V segment lost 2 bases, leaving 5 bases of the junction unmatched. Germline V lookup: CDR1 SGHRS, CDR2 YFSETQ. The CDR3 consists of 12 residues. CDR3 DNA sequence: TGCGCCAGCAGCTTCTCAAGGGACAGGCAGTTCTTC. Protein product: CASSFSRDRQFF.

The rearrangement uses TRBV28 and TRBJ2-7; the D is unclear. The V gene lost 6 bases and the J gene lost 2 bases, with 14 bases spanning the gap. Germline CDR1 and CDR2: MDHEN and SYDVKM. This CDR3 has 14 residues. The CDR3 is CASSSHRPPYEQYF. The CDR3 region has the DNA TGTGCCAGCAGCTCACACCGGCCGCCCTACGAGCAGTACTTC.

V gene TRBV7-8 combines with J gene TRBJ2-2, with D perhaps matching TRBD1 (6 bases). The CDR3 totals 17 residues. Trimming removed 5 bases from V and 5 bases from J, with 21 bases in between. Germline V gene data show CDR1 as SGHVS and CDR2 as FQNEAQ. The CDR3 sequence: CASSPYLSPGVTGELFF. The CDR3 nucleotides are TGTGCCAGCAGCCCATATTTGTCTCCAGGGGTAACCGGGGAGCTGTTTTTT.

This clone came up a few times. This chain uses TRBV18 with TRBJ1-1, with 8 bases identical to TRBD1. CDR3 size: 15 residues. The V gene's germline CDR1 is KGHSH and CDR2 LQKENI. V was pared by 3 bases and J by 5 bases, with 8 bases of the junction left unmatched. CDR3 sequence (DNA): TGTGCCAGCTCACCTCCCGGGACAGGCGGGACTGAAGCTTTCTTT. Its protein is CASSPPGTGGTEAFF.

This clone was detected once. CDR3 in DNA: TGCGCCAGCAGCCAAGAAGAGGGGGGGCAAACACACACAGATACGCAGTATTTT. Protein sequence: CASSQEEGGQTHTDTQYF. The V call is TRBV4-3, the J call TRBJ2-3; D might be TRBD2 (7 bases). The germline CDR1 and CDR2 sequences are LGHNA and YSLEER. CDR3 length: 18 residues. Trimming stripped 0 bases from V and 2 bases from J, with 18 bases between.

This clone was counted between two and nine times. The chain uses TRBV15 and TRBJ1-2; 9 bases line up with TRBD1. Germline V gene data show CDR1 as LNHNV and CDR2 as YYDKDF (reference sequence). This CDR3 comprises 14 residues. Germline trimming cut 3 bases from V and 2 bases from J; bases unmatched to any gene: 1. Here the CDR3 reads CATSSGTGNYGYTF. The CDR3 DNA sequence: TGTGCCACCAGCAGCGGGACAGGGAACTATGGCTACACCTTC. The complete variable domain, with remaining parts taken from reference TRBV15 and TRBJ1-2, reads DAMVIQNPRYQVTQFGKPVTLSCSQTLNHNVMYWYQQKSSQAPKLLFHYYDKDFNNEADTPDNFQSRRPNTSFCFLDIRSPGLGDTAMYLCATSSGTGNYGYTFGSGTRLTVV.